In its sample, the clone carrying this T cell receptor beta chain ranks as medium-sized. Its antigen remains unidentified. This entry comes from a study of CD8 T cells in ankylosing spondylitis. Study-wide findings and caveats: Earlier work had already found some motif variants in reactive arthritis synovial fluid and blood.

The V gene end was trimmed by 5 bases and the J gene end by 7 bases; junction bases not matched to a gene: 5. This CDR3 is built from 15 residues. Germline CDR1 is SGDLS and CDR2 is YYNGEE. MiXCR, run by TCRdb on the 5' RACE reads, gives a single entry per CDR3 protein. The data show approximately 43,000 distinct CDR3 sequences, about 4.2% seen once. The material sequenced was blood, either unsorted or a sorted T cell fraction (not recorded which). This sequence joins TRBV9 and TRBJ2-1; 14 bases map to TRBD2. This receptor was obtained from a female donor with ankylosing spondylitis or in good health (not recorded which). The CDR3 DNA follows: TGTGCCAGCAGTGGGACTAGCGGGGGTACAAATGAGCAGTTCTTC. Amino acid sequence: CASSGTSGGTNEQFF.